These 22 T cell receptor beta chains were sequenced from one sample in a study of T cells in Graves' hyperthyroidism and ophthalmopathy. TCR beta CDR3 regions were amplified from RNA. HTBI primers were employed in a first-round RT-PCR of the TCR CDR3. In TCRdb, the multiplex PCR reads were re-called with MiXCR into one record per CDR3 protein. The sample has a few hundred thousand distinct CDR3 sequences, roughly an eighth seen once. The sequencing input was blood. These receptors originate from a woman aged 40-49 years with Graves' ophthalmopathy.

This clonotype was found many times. CDR3 protein: CAGLAGRTDTQYF. In nucleotides, the CDR3 is TGCGCAGGACTAGCGGGGCGCACAGATACGCAGTATTTT. V is TRBV20-1 and J is TRBJ2-3, with 12 bases matching TRBD2. Germline CDR1 and CDR2: DFQATT and SNEGSKA (reference sequence). This CDR3 comprises 13 residues.

This chain's CDR3 is CASSPRGLGDGQPQHF. The CDR3 region has the DNA TGTGCCAGCAGTCCCCGGGGACTGGGGGACGGTCAGCCCCAGCATTTT. The chain carries TRBV28 and TRBJ1-5; maybe TRBD1 (5 bases). The CDR3 has 16 amino acids. Germline values: CDR1 MDHEN, CDR2 SYDVKM. V lost 5 bases and J lost 6, with 20 bases in between.

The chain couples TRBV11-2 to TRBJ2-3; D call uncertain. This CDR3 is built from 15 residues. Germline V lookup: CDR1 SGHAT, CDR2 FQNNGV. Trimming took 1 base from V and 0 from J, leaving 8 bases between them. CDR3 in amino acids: CASSLGSSSTDTQYF. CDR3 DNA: TGTGCCAGCAGCTTAGGGTCTTCGAGCACAGATACGCAGTATTTT.

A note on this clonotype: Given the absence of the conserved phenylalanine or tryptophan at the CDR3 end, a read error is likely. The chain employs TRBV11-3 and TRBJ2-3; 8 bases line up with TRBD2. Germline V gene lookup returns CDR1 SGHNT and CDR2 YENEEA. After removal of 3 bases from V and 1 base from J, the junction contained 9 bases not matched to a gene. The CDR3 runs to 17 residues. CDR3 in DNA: TGTGCCAGCAGCTTCATACTCGGGGGGGCCGGCACAGATACGCAGTATCTT. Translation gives CASSFILGGAGTDTQYL.

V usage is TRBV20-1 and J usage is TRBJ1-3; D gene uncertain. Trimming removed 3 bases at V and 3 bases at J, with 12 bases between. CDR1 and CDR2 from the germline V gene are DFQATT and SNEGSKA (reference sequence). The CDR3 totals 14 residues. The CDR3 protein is CSASGRGNGNTIYF. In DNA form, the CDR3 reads TGCAGTGCTAGTGGTCGCGGGAATGGAAACACCATATATTTT.

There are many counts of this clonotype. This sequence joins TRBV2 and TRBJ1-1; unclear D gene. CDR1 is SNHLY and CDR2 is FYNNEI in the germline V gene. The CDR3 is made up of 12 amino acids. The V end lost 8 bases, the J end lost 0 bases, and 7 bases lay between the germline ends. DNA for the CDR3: TGTGCCAGCCAGGTAATGAACACTGAAGCTTTCTTT. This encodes CASQVMNTEAFF.

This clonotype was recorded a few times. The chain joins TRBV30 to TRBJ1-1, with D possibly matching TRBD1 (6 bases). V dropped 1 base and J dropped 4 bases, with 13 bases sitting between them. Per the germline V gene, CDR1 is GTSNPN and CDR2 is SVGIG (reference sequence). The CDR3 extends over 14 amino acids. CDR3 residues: CAWSGDTEGTEAFF. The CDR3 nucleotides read TGTGCCTGGAGTGGGGACACGGAGGGCACTGAAGCTTTCTTT.

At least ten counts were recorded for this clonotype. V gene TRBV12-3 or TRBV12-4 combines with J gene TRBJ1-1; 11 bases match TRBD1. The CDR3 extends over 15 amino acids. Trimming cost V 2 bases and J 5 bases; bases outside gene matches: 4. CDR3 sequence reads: CASSLFGTGGTEAFF. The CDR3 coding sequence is TGTGCCAGCAGTTTATTTGGGACAGGGGGGACTGAAGCTTTCTTT.

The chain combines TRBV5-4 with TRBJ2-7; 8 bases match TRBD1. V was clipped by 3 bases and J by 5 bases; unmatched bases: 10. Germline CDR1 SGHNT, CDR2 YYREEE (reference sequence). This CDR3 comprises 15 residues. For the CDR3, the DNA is TGTGCCAGCAGCTCTTACAGGGGGAAGAGGAACGAGCAGTACTTC. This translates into CASSSYRGKRNEQYF.

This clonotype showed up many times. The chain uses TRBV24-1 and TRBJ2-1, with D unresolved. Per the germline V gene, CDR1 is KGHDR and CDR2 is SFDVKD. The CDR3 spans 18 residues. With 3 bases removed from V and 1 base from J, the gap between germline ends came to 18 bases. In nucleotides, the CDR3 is TGTGCCACCAGTGATGATGGCCCATCTAAAGGGTCCTACAATGAGCAGTTCTTC. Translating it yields CATSDDGPSKGSYNEQFF.

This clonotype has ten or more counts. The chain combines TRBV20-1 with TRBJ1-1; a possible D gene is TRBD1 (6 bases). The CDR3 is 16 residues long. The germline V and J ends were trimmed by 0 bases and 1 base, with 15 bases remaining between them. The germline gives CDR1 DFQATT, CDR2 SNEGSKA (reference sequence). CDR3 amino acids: CSARDRSGHRNTEAFF. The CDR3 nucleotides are TGCAGTGCTAGAGATAGGTCGGGACACCGGAACACTGAAGCTTTCTTT.

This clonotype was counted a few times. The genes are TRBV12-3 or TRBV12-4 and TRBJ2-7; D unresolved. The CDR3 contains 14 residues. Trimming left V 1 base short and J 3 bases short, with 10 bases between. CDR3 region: CASSLGRGFYEQYF. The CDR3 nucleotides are TGTGCCAGCAGTTTAGGAAGAGGCTTCTACGAGCAGTACTTC.

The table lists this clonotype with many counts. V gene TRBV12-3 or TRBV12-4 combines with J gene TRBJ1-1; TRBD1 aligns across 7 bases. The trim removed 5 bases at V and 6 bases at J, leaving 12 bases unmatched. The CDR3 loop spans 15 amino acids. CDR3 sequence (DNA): TGTGCCAGCAGTCACCACCAGACAGGGAAGCCTGAAGCTTTCTTT. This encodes CASSHHQTGKPEAFF.

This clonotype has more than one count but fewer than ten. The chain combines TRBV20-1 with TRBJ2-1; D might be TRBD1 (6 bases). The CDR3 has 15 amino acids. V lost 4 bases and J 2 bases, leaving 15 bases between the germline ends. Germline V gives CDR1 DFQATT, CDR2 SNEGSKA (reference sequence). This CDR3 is CSAKPQGRTYNEQFF. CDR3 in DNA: TGCAGTGCTAAACCCCAGGGGCGGACCTACAATGAGCAGTTCTTC.

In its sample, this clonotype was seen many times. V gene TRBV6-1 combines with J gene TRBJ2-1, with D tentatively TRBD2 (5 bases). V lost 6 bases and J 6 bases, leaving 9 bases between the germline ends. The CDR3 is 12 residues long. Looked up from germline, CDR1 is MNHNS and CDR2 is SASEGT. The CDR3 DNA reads TGTGCCAGCAGCCTTAGCGTCAATGAGCAGTTCTTC. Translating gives CASSLSVNEQFF.

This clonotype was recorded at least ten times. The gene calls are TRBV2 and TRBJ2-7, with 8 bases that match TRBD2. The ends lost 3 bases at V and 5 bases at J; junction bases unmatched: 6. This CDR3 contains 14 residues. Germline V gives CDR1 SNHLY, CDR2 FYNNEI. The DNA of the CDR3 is TGTGCCAGCAGTGAGACCGGGACTAGGAACGAGCAGTACTTC. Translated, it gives CASSETGTRNEQYF.

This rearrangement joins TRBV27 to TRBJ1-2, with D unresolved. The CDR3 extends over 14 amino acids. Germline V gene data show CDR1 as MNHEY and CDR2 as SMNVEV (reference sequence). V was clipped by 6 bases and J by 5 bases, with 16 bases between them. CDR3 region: CASRSWANRYGYTF. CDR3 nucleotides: TGTGCCAGCAGGTCGTGGGCGAACCGATATGGCTACACCTTC.

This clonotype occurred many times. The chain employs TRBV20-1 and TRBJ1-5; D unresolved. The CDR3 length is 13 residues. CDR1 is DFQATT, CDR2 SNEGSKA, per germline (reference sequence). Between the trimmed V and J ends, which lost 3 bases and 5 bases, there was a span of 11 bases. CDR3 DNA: TGCAGTGCTAGGAAAACACCTGATCAGCCCCAGCATTTT. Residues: CSARKTPDQPQHF.

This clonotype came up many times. CDR3 loop: CASSQDRGGAYEQYF. For the CDR3, the DNA is TGTGCCAGCAGCCAAGATCGTGGCGGGGCCTACGAGCAGTACTTC. The chain links TRBV3-1 to TRBJ2-7, with TRBD2 as a possible D gene (6 bases). Per germline, CDR1 LGHDT and CDR2 YNNKEL (reference sequence). The V end lost 0 bases, the J end lost 2 bases, and 11 bases lay between the germline ends. This CDR3 spans 15 amino acids.

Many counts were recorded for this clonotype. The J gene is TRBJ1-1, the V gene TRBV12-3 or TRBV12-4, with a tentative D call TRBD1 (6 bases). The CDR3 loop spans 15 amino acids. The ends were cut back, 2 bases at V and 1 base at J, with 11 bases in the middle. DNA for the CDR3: TGTGCCAGCAGTTTATCTACAGGGCGGAACACTGAAGCTTTCTTT. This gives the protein CASSLSTGRNTEAFF.

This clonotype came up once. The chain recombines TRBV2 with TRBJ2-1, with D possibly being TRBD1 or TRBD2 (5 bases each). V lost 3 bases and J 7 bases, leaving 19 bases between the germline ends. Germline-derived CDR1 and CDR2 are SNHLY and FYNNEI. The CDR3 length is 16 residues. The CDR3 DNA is TGTGCCAGCAGTGAGGGGGTGTTCCTCGGACCGAATGAGCAGTTCTTC. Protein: CASSEGVFLGPNEQFF.

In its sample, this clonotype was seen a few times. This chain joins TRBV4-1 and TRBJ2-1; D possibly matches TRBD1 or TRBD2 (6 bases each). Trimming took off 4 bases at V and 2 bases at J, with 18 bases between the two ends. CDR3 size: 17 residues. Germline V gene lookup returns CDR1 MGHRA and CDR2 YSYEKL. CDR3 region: CASSPQLQGRTYNEQFF. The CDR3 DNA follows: TGCGCCAGCAGCCCACAACTCCAGGGGAGGACCTACAATGAGCAGTTCTTC.